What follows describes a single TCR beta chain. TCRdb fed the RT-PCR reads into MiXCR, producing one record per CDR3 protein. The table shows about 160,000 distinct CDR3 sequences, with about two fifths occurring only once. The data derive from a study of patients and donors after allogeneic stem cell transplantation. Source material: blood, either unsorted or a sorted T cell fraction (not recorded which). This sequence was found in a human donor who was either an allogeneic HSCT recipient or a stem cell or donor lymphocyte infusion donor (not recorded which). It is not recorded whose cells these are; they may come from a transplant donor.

The CDR3 bases are TGTGCCAGCAGCTTACGGATTAGCGTTAGAGATACGCAGTATTTT. Its protein product is CASSLRISVRDTQYF. This sequence joins TRBV7-9 and TRBJ2-3; D possibly corresponds to TRBD2 (5 bases). The germline CDR1 and CDR2 sequences are SEHNR and FQNEAQ (reference sequence). This CDR3 contains 15 residues. Trimming removed 2 bases at V and 5 bases at J, with 14 bases between.